This TCR beta chain was documented in a study of shared clonotypes between healthy human individuals. After removal of 2 bases from V and 2 bases from J, the junction contained 11 bases not matched to a gene. The CDR3 is made up of 16 amino acids. The germline V gene has CDR1 GTSNPN and CDR2 SVGIG (reference sequence). Overall study findings and caveats: Richness estimates generally favored naive over memory subsets.

A deep-level run was used for the assay. Authors' data handling: Because ImmunoSEQ provided only junction sequences with no quality scores, the filtering differed. Clones were sequenced by immunoSEQ multiplex PCR, and TCRdb holds only the in-frame ones, with some missing. The DNA gave D and trimming, while V, J and clone size come from that table. This sample has 650,000 to 800,000 clones, with about 91% found just once. Concerning this clone itself: Its antigen is currently unknown.

The naive CD8 population came from CD45RO-negative cells selected for CCR7, without terminally differentiated effector memory CD45RA+ cells. Healthy adults negative for HIV, lacking recent acute infections or vaccinations, served as donors. The source material was naive CD8+ T cells sorted from blood. This chain links TRBV30 with TRBJ2-5; 7 bases align to TRBD2. The sequence was collected from a man aged 25 to 45 in good health. The CDR3 DNA reads as TGTGCCTGGAGTTCACGCGAGGCTAGCGGACAAGAGACCCAGTACTTC. Protein product: CAWSSREASGQETQYF.